This TCR beta chain was sequenced for a study of regulatory T cells in long-lasting Graves disease. Study as a whole: Freshly diagnosed Graves' patients had used antithyroid drugs for under 3 months.

The authors built TCR beta libraries using iRepertoire HTBI primers and Arm-PCR of CDR3 regions. TCRdb fed the multiplex PCR reads into MiXCR, producing one record per CDR3 protein. The table has 350,000 to 450,000 distinct CDR3 sequences, about an eighth seen once; the top ten hold 15% to 20%. Documented time point: newly diagnosed GD, antithyroid drugs for less than 3 months. Isolated PBMC RNA provided the starting material for the TCR library. This sample was also put to use in a study of T cells in Graves' hyperthyroidism and ophthalmopathy. From that report: Most expanded thyroid clonotypes above 0.001 also appeared in blood.

The sequencing here drew on peripheral blood mononuclear cells (PBMCs), taken at new diagnosis, from a patient treated with antithyroid drugs. This TCR was recovered from a woman aged 18-29 years with Graves disease.

The CDR3 nucleotides are TGTGCCAGCAGCCCGGAAGACGATTACCAGTTGGCGGGCTATGGCTACACCTTC. Translated: CASSPEDDYQLAGYGYTF. This chain links TRBV7-9 with TRBJ1-2; D unclear. Germline V gives CDR1 SEHNR, CDR2 FQNEAQ (reference sequence). The V end was cut by 5 bases, the J end by 4 bases, with 26 bases between. The CDR3 has 18 residues.